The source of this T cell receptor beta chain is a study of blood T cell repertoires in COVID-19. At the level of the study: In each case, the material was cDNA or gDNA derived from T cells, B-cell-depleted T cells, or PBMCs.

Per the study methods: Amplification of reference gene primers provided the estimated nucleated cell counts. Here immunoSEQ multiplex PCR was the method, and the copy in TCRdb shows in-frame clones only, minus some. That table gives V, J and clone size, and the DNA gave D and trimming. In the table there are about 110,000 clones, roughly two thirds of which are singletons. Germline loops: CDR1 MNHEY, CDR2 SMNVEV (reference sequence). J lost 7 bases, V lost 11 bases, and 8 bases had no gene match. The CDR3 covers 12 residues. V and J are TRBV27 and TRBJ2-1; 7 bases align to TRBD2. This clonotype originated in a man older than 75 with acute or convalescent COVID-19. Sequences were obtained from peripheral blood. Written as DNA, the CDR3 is TGTGCCGCCGGGGGGTTCTATAATGAGCAGTTCTTC. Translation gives CAAGGFYNEQFF.